The 32 T cell receptor beta chains in this list originate from one sample, sequenced in a study of blood T cell repertoires in COVID-19. Method: immunoSEQ multiplex PCR; TCRdb's copy keeps in-frame clones and lacks some. The sample has hundreds of thousands of clones, around 89% seen once. Sequencing was carried out using PBMCs or T cells enriched from blood (not recorded which). Receptors were obtained from a woman under 30 with acute COVID-19.

This clone was recorded only once. The chain couples TRBV7-9 to TRBJ2-7; TRBD2 aligns across 12 bases. This CDR3 spans 15 amino acids. V lost 3 bases and J lost 4; bases outside the gene matches: 4. The germline V gene has CDR1 SEHNR and CDR2 FQNEAQ (reference sequence). This CDR3 is CASSLTSGSTYEQYF. The CDR3 nucleotides read TGTGCCAGCAGCTTGACTAGCGGGAGTACGTACGAGCAGTACTTC.

This clone has a handful of counts. The chain has TRBV7-9 and TRBJ1-5; D may be TRBD1 (5 bases). V gave up 1 base and J gave up 0 bases, with 7 bases separating them. From germline, CDR1 is SEHNR and CDR2 FQNEAQ (reference sequence). The CDR3 is made up of 15 amino acids. CDR3 region: CASSLGGDSNQPQHF. In DNA, the CDR3 is TGTGCCAGCAGCTTAGGGGGGGATAGCAATCAGCCCCAGCATTTT.

This clone was picked up one time. The rearrangement links TRBV27 to TRBJ2-2, with a weak D call TRBD2 (5 bases). Germline lookup yields CDR1 MNHEY and CDR2 SMNVEV (reference sequence). V lost 6 bases and J 3 bases, leaving 11 bases between the germline ends. The CDR3 is made up of 14 amino acids. CDR3 nucleotide sequence: TGTGCCAGCAGAGTCGGGGTCGACACCGGGGAGCTGTTTTTT. Translation: CASRVGVDTGELFF.

This chain uses TRBV28 with TRBJ2-7, with 7 bases that match TRBD1. Trimming removed 4 bases from V and 4 bases from J; junction bases left unmatched: 1. Germline CDR1 reads MDHEN; CDR2 reads SYDVKM. CDR3 length: 12 amino acids. The CDR3 DNA follows: TGTGCCAGCAGTTCGACAGGGTACGAGCAGTACTTC. Translation gives CASSSTGYEQYF.

The V gene is TRBV12-1, the J gene TRBJ2-1; TRBD2, the table's D call, was not compared with the DNA. TRBV12-1 is classified as a pseudogene. The length of the CDR3 is 12 residues. Here the CDR3 reads CASSSGSDEQFF. DNA of the CDR3: TGTGCCAGCAGCTCCGGGAGCGATGAGCAGTTCTTC.

This clone was seen a single time. The chain combines TRBV6-5 with TRBJ1-2; the D gene is possibly TRBD1 (6 bases). The CDR3 loop spans 13 amino acids. Trimming pared 2 bases from V and 8 bases from J, leaving 12 bases between. The V gene's germline CDR1 is MNHEY and CDR2 SVGAGI. CDR3 region: CASSYGQGRGYTF. The CDR3, as DNA: TGTGCCAGCAGTTACGGGCAGGGGCGAGGCTACACCTTC.

The rearrangement joins TRBV30 to TRBJ1-6; D remains ambiguous. The length of the CDR3 is 13 residues. Germline V gene lookup returns CDR1 GTSNPN and CDR2 SVGIG (reference sequence). V shed 2 bases and J shed 9 bases, with 11 bases lying between them. The CDR3 here is CAWSSLDFSPLHF. In nucleotides, the CDR3 is TGTGCCTGGAGTTCATTGGACTTTTCACCCCTCCACTTT.

V usage is TRBV28 and J usage is TRBJ2-7, with TRBD1 matching over 10 bases. The CDR3 contains 16 residues. The V gene's germline CDR1 is MDHEN and CDR2 SYDVKM. V was clipped by 6 bases and J by 3 bases; unmatched bases: 11. The CDR3 is CASSPPGQGKGYEQYF. The CDR3 DNA is TGTGCCAGCAGCCCGCCGGGACAGGGGAAGGGCTACGAGCAGTACTTC.

The genes are TRBV6-4 and TRBJ2-7, with 11 nucleotides matching TRBD2. With 11 bases clipped from V and 2 bases from J, the junction kept 11 bases outside the gene matches. CDR3 length equals 15 residues. Germline CDR1 MRHNA, CDR2 SNTAGT. DNA for the CDR3: TGTGCCCCTCGAGCCGGACTAGCGGGCGCCTACGAGCAGTACTTC. Translated: CAPRAGLAGAYEQYF.

The chain couples TRBV19 to TRBJ1-2; a possible D gene is TRBD1 (5 bases). This CDR3 is built from 15 residues. The germline V gene has CDR1 LNHDA and CDR2 SQIVND (reference sequence). Trimming removed 0 bases from V and 6 bases from J, with 14 bases in between. DNA for the CDR3: TGTGCCAGTAGTATAGAAACAGGCCCCAGGAATGGCTACACCTTC. It is translated as CASSIETGPRNGYTF.

This clone was observed once. The chain combines TRBV28 with TRBJ1-1; D may be TRBD1 (5 bases). This CDR3 spans 14 amino acids. Germline CDR1 MDHEN, CDR2 SYDVKM. Trimming took off 3 bases at V and 3 bases at J, with 11 bases between the two ends. The CDR3 DNA is TGTGCCAGCAGTTTCGGGGGGAAACACACTGAAGCTTTCTTT. Its protein product is CASSFGGKHTEAFF.

The V call is TRBV18, the J call TRBJ2-2, with D unclear. Trimming removed 6 bases from V and 0 bases from J, with 8 bases in between. The CDR3 spans 14 residues. The germline gives CDR1 KGHSH, CDR2 LQKENI. The CDR3 protein is CASSRSANTGELFF. For the CDR3, the DNA is TGTGCCAGCTCTAGGAGCGCGAACACCGGGGAGCTGTTTTTT.

The chain employs TRBV9 and TRBJ1-2; D uncertain. This CDR3 contains 15 residues. Deletions cut 0 bases from V and 3 bases from J, with 12 bases between. From germline, CDR1 is SGDLS and CDR2 YYNGEE. DNA for the CDR3: TGTGCCAGCAGCGTAGGAGGGCGGCCCGACTATGGCTACACCTTC. Amino acids: CASSVGGRPDYGYTF.

The chain combines TRBV5-1 with TRBJ1-6; possible D gene TRBD1, 5 bases. The CDR3 consists of 15 residues. Germline lookup yields CDR1 SGHRS and CDR2 YFSETQ. The V and J ends lost 0 bases and 7 bases respectively, with 11 bases between them. The CDR3 region is CASSLGADSNSPLHF. CDR3 bases: TGCGCCAGCAGCTTGGGGGCCGACAGCAATTCACCCCTCCACTTT.

In its sample, this clone was seen once. This sequence joins TRBV28 and TRBJ2-1; 9 positions match TRBD2. The CDR3 extends over 14 amino acids. V lost 3 bases, J lost 8 bases, and 5 bases stayed unmatched. Germline values: CDR1 MDHEN, CDR2 SYDVKM. CDR3 sequence: CASSFSGSTDEQFF. The CDR3 DNA sequence: TGTGCCAGCAGTTTTAGCGGGAGTACGGATGAGCAGTTCTTC.

The chain is built from TRBV27 and TRBJ1-5; D is undetermined. CDR3 length: 13 residues. CDR1 is MNHEY and CDR2 is SMNVEV in the germline V gene (reference sequence). Trimming removed 5 bases from V and 4 bases from J, with 9 bases in between. CDR3: CASSAQANQPQHF. Written as DNA, the CDR3 is TGTGCCAGCAGTGCGCAGGCTAATCAGCCCCAGCATTTT.

This chain links TRBV27 with TRBJ1-5; maybe TRBD1 (5 bases). Trimming removed 2 bases at V and 0 bases at J, with 11 bases between. Looked up from germline, CDR1 is MNHEY and CDR2 is SMNVEV (reference sequence). This CDR3 contains 16 residues. Here the CDR3 reads CASSLKGPYSNQPQHF. The CDR3 coding sequence is TGTGCCAGCAGTTTAAAGGGGCCCTATAGCAATCAGCCCCAGCATTTT.

This rearrangement joins TRBV27 to TRBJ1-4; 8 positions agree with TRBD1. J gave up 8 bases and V 4 bases, and 6 bases lay outside the gene matches. The CDR3 totals 14 residues. The germline V gene has CDR1 MNHEY and CDR2 SMNVEV (reference sequence). The CDR3 sequence: CASSSDRAREKLFF. CDR3 DNA sequence: TGTGCCAGCAGTTCGGACAGGGCCCGGGAAAAACTGTTTTTT.

The V and J genes are TRBV6-5 and TRBJ2-3; 8 bases are shared with TRBD2. Germline trimming cut 10 bases from V and 4 bases from J; bases unmatched to any gene: 10. This CDR3 is 14 amino acids long. In germline, CDR1 is MNHEY, CDR2 SVGAGI. CDR3 region: CATGAGVGADTQYF. As DNA, the CDR3 is TGTGCCACTGGAGCGGGAGTGGGGGCAGATACGCAGTATTTT.

The chain recombines TRBV24-1 with TRBJ2-2; 13 bases agree with TRBD2. The CDR3 runs to 15 residues. The V and J ends lost 9 bases and 2 bases, in that order; junction bases with no gene match: 2. Germline V lookup: CDR1 KGHDR, CDR2 SFDVKD. The CDR3: CATGLAGVNTGELFF. The CDR3 bases are TGTGCCACCGGACTAGCGGGAGTTAACACCGGGGAGCTGTTTTTT.

The chain is built from TRBV28 and TRBJ2-2; 7 nucleotides align to TRBD1. V trimming: 0 bases; J trimming: 6 bases; junction bases outside the gene matches: 1. Germline V gene lookup returns CDR1 MDHEN and CDR2 SYDVKM. The CDR3 runs to 14 residues. The CDR3 DNA sequence: TGTGCCAGCAGTTTATGGCAGGGGGCCGGGGAGCTGTTTTTT. As protein: CASSLWQGAGELFF. The whole variable domain, filled in from reference TRBV28 and TRBJ2-2, reads DVKVTQSSRYLVKRTGEKVFLECVQDMDHENMFWYRQDPGLGLRLIYFSYDVKMKEKGDIPEGYSVSREKKERFSLILESASTNQTSMYLCASSLWQGAGELFFGEGSRLTVL.

The rearrangement uses TRBV30 and TRBJ1-6; no reliable D call. Germline-derived CDR1 and CDR2 are GTSNPN and SVGIG (reference sequence). Trimming removed 3 bases at V and 7 bases at J, with 7 bases between. The length of the CDR3 is 12 residues. CDR3 sequence reads: CAWSPQNSPLHF. CDR3 sequence (DNA): TGTGCCTGGAGCCCACAAAATTCACCCCTCCACTTT.

The rearrangement uses TRBV13 and TRBJ1-2; 9 nucleotides line up with TRBD1. CDR3 length: 13 residues. Unmatched junction bases numbered 6, after V lost 4 bases and J lost 9 bases. The germline V gene encodes CDR1 PRHDT and CDR2 FYEKMQ (reference sequence). CDR3 coding DNA: TGTGCCAGCAGCTCTCGAGACAGGGGGAGCTACACCTTC. Protein sequence: CASSSRDRGSYTF.

The V gene is TRBV28, the J gene TRBJ1-2; possible D gene TRBD1, 5 bases. CDR1 MDHEN and CDR2 SYDVKM come from the germline V gene. The CDR3 length is 15 residues. The V gene lost 7 bases and the J gene lost 2 bases, with 17 bases spanning the gap. CDR3 sequence (DNA): TGTGCCAGCACCACAAGGCGGGGGATGAACTATGGCTACACCTTC. Translation: CASTTRRGMNYGYTF.

V usage is TRBV7-2 and J usage is TRBJ1-1; TRBD1 is a possible D gene (6 bases). The V and J ends lost 5 bases and 3 bases respectively, with 13 bases between them. This CDR3 contains 14 residues. Looked up from germline, CDR1 is SGHTA and CDR2 is FQGNSA. CDR3 bases: TGTGCCAGCAGCCGGGGGGGCGGCTACACTGAAGCTTTCTTT. It is translated as CASSRGGGYTEAFF.

The chain recombines TRBV24-1 with TRBJ2-3; 8 bases line up with TRBD2. CDR1 KGHDR and CDR2 SFDVKD come from the germline V gene. The CDR3 extends over 17 amino acids. The junction had 6 bases not matched to a gene; V was cut back by 1 base and J by 1 base. DNA of the CDR3: TGTGCCACCAGTGATTTCGGGTCGGGAGGGGGCACAGATACGCAGTATTTT. It is translated as CATSDFGSGGGTDTQYF.

J is TRBJ2-6 and V is TRBV5-6; 7 nucleotides agree with TRBD1. Germline lookup yields CDR1 SGHDT and CDR2 YYEEEE. The J segment lost 13 bases and the V segment lost 3 bases, leaving 10 bases of the junction unmatched. This CDR3 has 14 residues. CDR3 amino acids: CASSSAGQGEVLTF. As DNA, the CDR3 is TGTGCCAGCAGCTCGGCCGGGCAGGGGGAAGTCCTGACTTTC.

This clone appeared a few times. This chain joins TRBV10-3 and TRBJ1-5; 8 bases match TRBD1. The CDR3 is 13 residues long. J was trimmed by 6 bases and V by 6 bases; bases with no gene match: 4. Per the germline V gene, CDR1 is ENHRY and CDR2 is SYGVKD. CDR3 in DNA: TGTGCCATCAGCGTGGACAGGGCTCAGCCCCAGCATTTT. Protein sequence: CAISVDRAQPQHF.

The chain is built from TRBV28 and TRBJ2-7; perhaps TRBD2 as D (6 bases). The germline V gene has CDR1 MDHEN and CDR2 SYDVKM. Deletions cut 4 bases from V and 3 bases from J, with 16 bases between. The CDR3 is 15 residues long. The CDR3 DNA sequence: TGTGCCAGCAGTTCATCAGGTGGGGGGATCTACGAGCAGTACTTC. Its translation: CASSSSGGGIYEQYF. The full variable domain, completed using reference TRBV28 and TRBJ2-7, is DVKVTQSSRYLVKRTGEKVFLECVQDMDHENMFWYRQDPGLGLRLIYFSYDVKMKEKGDIPEGYSVSREKKERFSLILESASTNQTSMYLCASSSSGGGIYEQYFGPGTRLTVT.

The gene calls are TRBV6-5 and TRBJ2-7; unclear D gene. CDR1 and CDR2 (germline): MNHEY, SVGAGI. CDR3 size: 13 residues. V lost 8 bases, J lost 0 bases, and 11 bases lay in between. The DNA of the CDR3 is TGTGCCAGCTGGCAGCGACCCTCCTACGAGCAGTACTTC. Protein: CASWQRPSYEQYF.

The chain employs TRBV2 and TRBJ2-5, with TRBD1 as a possible D gene (6 bases). CDR3 length equals 14 residues. V was cut by 6 bases and J by 2 bases, with 13 bases left in between. The germline V gene has CDR1 SNHLY and CDR2 FYNNEI. As DNA, the CDR3 is TGTGCCAGCAGCTCCAACAGGGCACAAGAGACCCAGTACTTC. It yields the protein CASSSNRAQETQYF.

This chain connects TRBV9 to TRBJ2-5; TRBD1 is a possible D gene (5 bases). Trimming removed 0 bases from V and 8 bases from J, with 17 bases in between. CDR3 length equals 15 residues. Germline assignment: CDR1 SGDLS and CDR2 YYNGEE. CDR3: CASSVVGTGWGTQYF. DNA of the CDR3: TGTGCCAGCAGCGTAGTGGGCACCGGATGGGGCACCCAGTACTTC.